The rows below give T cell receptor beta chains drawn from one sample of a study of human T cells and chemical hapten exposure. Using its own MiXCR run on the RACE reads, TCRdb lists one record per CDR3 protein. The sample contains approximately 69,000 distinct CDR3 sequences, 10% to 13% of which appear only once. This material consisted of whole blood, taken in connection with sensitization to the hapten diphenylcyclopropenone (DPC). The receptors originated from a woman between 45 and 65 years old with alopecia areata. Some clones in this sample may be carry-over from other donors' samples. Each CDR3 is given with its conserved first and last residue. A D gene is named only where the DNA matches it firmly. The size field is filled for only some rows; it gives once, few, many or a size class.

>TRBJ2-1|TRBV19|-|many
CASSPDPYNEQFF
TGTGCCAGTAGTCCAGACCCCTACAATGAGCAGTTCTTC
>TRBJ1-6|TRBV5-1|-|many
CASSQEGGYNSPLHF
TGCGCCAGCAGCCAGGAGGGGGGCTATAATTCACCCCTCCACTTT
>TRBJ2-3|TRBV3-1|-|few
CASSQDHKLRTDTQYF
TGTGCCAGCAGCCAAGATCATAAACTAAGGACAGATACGCAGTATTTT
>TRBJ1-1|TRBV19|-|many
CASSSPGPYTEAFF
TGTGCCAGTAGTTCCCCGGGGCCTTACACTGAAGCTTTCTTT
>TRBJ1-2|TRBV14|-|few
CASSLAWTDYGYTF
TGTGCCAGCAGCCTAGCCTGGACGGATTATGGCTACACCTTC
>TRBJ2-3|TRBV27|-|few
CASGPLRGSTDTQYF
TGTGCCAGCGGACCTTTGCGGGGCTCCACAGATACGCAGTATTTT
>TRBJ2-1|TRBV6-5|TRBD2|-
CASSYLAGVREQFF
TGTGCCAGCAGTTATTTAGCGGGAGTTAGGGAGCAGTTCTTC
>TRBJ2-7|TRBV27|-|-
CASRDPSYEQYF
TGTGCCAGCAGGGACCCCTCCTACGAGCAGTACTTC
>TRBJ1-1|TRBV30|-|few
CAWSVNRNTEAFF
TGTGCCTGGAGTGTGAACAGGAACACTGAAGCTTTCTTT
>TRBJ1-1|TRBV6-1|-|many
CASSDPSTGRFTEAFF
TGTGCCAGCAGTGACCCTAGTACAGGGCGGTTCACTGAAGCTTTCTTT
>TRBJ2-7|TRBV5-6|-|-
CASSGGTYEQYF
TGTGCCAGCAGCGGGGGAACCTACGAGCAGTACTTC
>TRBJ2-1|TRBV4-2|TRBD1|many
CASSQEGDRSDEQFF
TGTGCCAGCAGCCAAGAGGGGGACAGGTCCGATGAGCAGTTCTTC
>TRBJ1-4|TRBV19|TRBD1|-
CASRPEGQGLEKLFF
TGTGCCAGTAGGCCCGAGGGACAGGGGCTTGAAAAACTGTTTTTT
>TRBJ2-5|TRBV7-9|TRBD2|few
CASSWAGARETQYF
TGTGCCAGCAGCTGGGCGGGAGCGAGAGAGACCCAGTACTTC
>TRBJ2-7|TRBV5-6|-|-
CASSSLSDWEQYF
TGTGCCAGCAGCTCCCTGTCGGACTGGGAGCAGTACTTC
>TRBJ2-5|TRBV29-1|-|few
CSVEFGPTGRETQYF
TGCAGCGTAGAATTCGGGCCGACGGGGCGAGAGACCCAGTACTTC
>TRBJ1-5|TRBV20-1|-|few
CSARPGGNQPQHF
TGCAGTGCTAGACCCGGGGGCAATCAGCCCCAGCATTTT
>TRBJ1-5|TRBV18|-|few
CASSPDRHNQPQHF
TGTGCCAGCTCGCCTGACAGGCACAATCAGCCCCAGCATTTT
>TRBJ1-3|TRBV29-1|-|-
CSSRDGRNTIYF
TGCAGCTCGCGGGACGGCCGAAACACCATATATTTT
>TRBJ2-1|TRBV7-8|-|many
CASTPGSSSYNEQFF
TGTGCCAGCACCCCGGGCAGTAGCTCCTACAATGAGCAGTTCTTC